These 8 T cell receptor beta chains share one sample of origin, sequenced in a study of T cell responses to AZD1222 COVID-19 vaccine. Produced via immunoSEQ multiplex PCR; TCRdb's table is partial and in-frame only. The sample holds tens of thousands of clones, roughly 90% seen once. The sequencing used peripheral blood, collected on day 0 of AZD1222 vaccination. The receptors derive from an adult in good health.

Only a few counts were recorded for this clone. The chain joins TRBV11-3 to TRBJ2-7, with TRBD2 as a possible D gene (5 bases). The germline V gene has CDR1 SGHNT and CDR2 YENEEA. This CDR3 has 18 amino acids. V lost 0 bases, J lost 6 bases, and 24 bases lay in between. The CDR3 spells CASSLDQSGSGKMSEQYF. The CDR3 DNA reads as TGTGCCAGCAGCTTAGATCAATCGGGAAGCGGAAAAATGTCCGAGCAGTACTTC.

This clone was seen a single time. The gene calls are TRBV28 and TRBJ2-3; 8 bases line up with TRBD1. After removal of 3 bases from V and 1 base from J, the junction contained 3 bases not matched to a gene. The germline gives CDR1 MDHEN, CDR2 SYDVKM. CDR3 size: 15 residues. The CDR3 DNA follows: TGTGCCAGCAGTTTCGCGACAGGGGGCACAGATACGCAGTATTTT. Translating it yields CASSFATGGTDTQYF. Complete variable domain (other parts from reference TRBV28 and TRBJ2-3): DVKVTQSSRYLVKRTGEKVFLECVQDMDHENMFWYRQDPGLGLRLIYFSYDVKMKEKGDIPEGYSVSREKKERFSLILESASTNQTSMYLCASSFATGGTDTQYFGPGTRLTVL.

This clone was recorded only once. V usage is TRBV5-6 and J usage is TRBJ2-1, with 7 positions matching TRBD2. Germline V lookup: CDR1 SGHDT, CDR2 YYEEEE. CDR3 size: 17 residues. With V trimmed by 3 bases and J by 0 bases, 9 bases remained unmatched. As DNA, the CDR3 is TGTGCCAGCAGCTCCCCATCTAGCGGCTTCTCCTACAATGAGCAGTTCTTC. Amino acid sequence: CASSSPSSGFSYNEQFF.

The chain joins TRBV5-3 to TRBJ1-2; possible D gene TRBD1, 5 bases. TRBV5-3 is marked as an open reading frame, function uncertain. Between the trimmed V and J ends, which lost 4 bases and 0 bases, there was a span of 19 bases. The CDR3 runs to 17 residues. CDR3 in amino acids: CARSPGGGTLTNYGYTF. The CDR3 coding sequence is TGTGCCAGAAGCCCTGGGGGGGGAACCCTTACTAACTATGGCTACACCTTC.

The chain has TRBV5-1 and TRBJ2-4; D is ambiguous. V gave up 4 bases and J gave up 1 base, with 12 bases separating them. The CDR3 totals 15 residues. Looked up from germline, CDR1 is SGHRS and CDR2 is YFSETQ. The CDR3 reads CASSLSRVAKNIQYF. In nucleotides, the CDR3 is TGCGCCAGCAGCCTATCTAGGGTGGCCAAAAACATTCAGTACTTC. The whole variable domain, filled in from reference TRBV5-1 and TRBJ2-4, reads KAGVTQTPRYLIKTRGQQVTLSCSPISGHRSVSWYQQTPGQGLQFLFEYFSETQRNKGNFPGRFSGRQFSNSRSEMNVSTLELGDSALYLCASSLSRVAKNIQYFGAGTRLSVL.

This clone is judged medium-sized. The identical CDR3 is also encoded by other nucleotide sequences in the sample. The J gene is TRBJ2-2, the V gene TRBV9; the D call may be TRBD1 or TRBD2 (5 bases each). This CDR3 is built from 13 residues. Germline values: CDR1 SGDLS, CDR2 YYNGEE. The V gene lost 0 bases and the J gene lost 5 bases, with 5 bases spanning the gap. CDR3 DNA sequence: TGTGCCAGCAGCGTAGGGGGGACCGGGGAGCTGTTTTTT. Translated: CASSVGGTGELFF. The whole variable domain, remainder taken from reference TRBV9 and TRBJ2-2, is DSGVTQTPKHLITATGQRVTLRCSPRSGDLSVYWYQQSLDQGLQFLIQYYNGEERAKGNILERFSAQQFPDLHSELNLSSLELGDSALYFCASSVGGTGELFFGEGSRLTVL.

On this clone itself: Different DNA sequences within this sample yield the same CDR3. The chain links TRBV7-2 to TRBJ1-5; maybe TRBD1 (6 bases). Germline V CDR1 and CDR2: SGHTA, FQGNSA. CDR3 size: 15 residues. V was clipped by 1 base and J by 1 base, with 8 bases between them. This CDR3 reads CASSLGGGSNQPQHF. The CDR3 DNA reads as TGTGCCAGCAGCTTAGGAGGGGGGAGCAATCAGCCCCAGCATTTT.

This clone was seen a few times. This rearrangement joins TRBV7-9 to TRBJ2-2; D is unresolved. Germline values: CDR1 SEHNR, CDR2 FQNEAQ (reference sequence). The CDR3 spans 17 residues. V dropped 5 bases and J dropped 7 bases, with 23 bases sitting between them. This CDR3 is CASSPTTGSLSGGELFF. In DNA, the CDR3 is TGTGCCAGCAGCCCCACCACTGGATCTTTGTCGGGCGGGGAGCTGTTTTTT.